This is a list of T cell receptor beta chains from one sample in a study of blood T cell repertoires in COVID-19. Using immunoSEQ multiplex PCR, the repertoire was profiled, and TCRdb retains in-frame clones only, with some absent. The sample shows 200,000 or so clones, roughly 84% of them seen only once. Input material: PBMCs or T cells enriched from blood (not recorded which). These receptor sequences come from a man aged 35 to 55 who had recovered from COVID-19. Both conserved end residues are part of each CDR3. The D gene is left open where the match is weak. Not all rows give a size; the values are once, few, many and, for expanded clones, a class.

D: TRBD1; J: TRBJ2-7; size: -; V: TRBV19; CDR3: CATQTGGSTDEQYF; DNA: TGTGCCACACAGACAGGGGGGTCGACTGACGAGCAGTACTTC
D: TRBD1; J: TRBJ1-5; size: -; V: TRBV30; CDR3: CAGFPGQDNSNQPQHF; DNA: TGTGCCGGGTTCCCAGGACAGGATAATAGCAATCAGCCCCAGCATTTT
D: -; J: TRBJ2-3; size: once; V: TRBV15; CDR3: CATSTTDGPGDTDTQYF; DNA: TGTGCCACCAGCACTACCGATGGCCCAGGGGACACAGATACGCAGTATTTT
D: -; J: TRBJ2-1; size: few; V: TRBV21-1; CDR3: CASSKGGHYSYNEQFF; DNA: TGTGCCAGCAGCAAAGGCGGGCACTACTCCTACAATGAGCAGTTCTTC
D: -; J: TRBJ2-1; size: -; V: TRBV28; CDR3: CATADAGGYNEQFF; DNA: TGTGCCACCGCCGATGCGGGCGGTTACAATGAGCAGTTCTTC
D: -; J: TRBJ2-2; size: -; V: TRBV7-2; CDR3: CASNLGHNTGELFF; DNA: TGTGCCAGCAACCTGGGGCATAACACCGGGGAGCTGTTTTTT
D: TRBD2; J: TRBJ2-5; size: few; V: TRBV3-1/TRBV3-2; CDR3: CASSQDRGAGGSETQYF; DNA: TGTGCCAGCAGCCAAGATCGGGGAGCGGGGGGATCGGAGACCCAGTACTTC
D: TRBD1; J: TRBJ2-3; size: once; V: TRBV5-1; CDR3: CASSLGQGSDTQYF; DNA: TGCGCCAGCAGCTTGGGACAGGGATCCGATACGCAGTATTTT
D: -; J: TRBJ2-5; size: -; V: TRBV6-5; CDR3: CAIRVQETQYF; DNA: TGTGCCATCCGTGTCCAAGAGACCCAGTACTTC
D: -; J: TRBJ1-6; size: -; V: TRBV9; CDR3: CASSVGFWEGPLHF; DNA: TGTGCCAGCAGCGTAGGATTCTGGGAGGGACCCCTCCACTTT
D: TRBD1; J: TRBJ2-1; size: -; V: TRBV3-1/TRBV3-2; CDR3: CASSHRTGGNEQFF; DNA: TGTGCCAGCAGCCACCGGACAGGGGGCAATGAGCAGTTCTTC
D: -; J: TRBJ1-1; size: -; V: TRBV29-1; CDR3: CSVDGHTEAFF; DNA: TGCAGCGTTGATGGGCACACTGAAGCTTTCTTT
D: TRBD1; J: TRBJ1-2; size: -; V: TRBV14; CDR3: CASSQSRTGGYTF; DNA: TGTGCCAGCAGCCAATCCAGGACAGGGGGCTACACCTTC
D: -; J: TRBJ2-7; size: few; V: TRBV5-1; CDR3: CASSLSRQDSYEQYF; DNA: TGCGCCAGCAGCTTATCGCGACAGGATTCCTACGAGCAGTACTTC
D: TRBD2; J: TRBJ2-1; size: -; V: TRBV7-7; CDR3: CASSLVAGGPNEQFF; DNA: TGTGCTAGCAGCTTAGTAGCGGGGGGGCCGAATGAGCAGTTCTTC
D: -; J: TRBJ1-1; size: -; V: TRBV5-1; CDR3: CASSLLPAGVNTEAFF; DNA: TGCGCCAGCAGCTTGTTACCAGCCGGAGTCAACACTGAAGCTTTCTTT
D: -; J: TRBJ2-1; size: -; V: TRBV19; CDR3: CASSIARSSYNEQFF; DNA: TGTGCCAGTAGTATAGCCCGGAGCTCCTACAATGAGCAGTTCTTC
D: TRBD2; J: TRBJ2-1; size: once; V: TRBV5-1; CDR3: CASSLAPRWAGVYNEQFF; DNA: TGCGCCAGCAGCTTGGCACCACGATGGGCGGGGGTCTACAATGAGCAGTTCTTC
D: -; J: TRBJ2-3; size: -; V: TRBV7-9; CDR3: CASSLVPGVILSTDTQYF; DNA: TGTGCCAGCAGCTTAGTTCCGGGGGTAATCCTTAGCACAGATACGCAGTATTTT
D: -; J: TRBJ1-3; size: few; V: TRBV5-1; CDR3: CASSLGGDSGNTIYF; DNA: TGCGCCAGCAGCTTAGGAGGGGACTCTGGAAACACCATATATTTT
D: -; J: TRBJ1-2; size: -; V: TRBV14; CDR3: CASSKRTLNYGYTF; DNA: TGTGCCAGCAGTAAGCGAACCCTTAACTATGGCTACACCTTC
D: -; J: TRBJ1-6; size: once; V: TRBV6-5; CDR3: CASSRTQYNSPLHF; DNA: TGTGCCAGCAGCCGGACACAGTATAATTCACCCCTCCACTTT
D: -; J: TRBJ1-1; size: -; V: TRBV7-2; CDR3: CASSLSTVYTEAFF; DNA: TGTGCCAGCAGCTTATCTACGGTCTACACTGAAGCTTTCTTT
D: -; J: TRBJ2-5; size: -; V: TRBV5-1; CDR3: CASRDDYGRRGETQYF; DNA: TGCGCCAGCAGGGACGATTACGGGAGAAGGGGAGAGACCCAGTACTTC
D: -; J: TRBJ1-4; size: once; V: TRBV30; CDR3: CAWSLGASNEKLFF; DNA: TGTGCCTGGAGTTTGGGGGCGTCTAATGAAAAACTGTTTTTT
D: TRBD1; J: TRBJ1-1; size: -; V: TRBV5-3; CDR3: CARSFSGTGGTEAFF; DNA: TGTGCCAGAAGCTTCTCCGGGACAGGGGGCACTGAAGCTTTCTTT
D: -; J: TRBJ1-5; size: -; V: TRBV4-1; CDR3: CASSRISQNSNQPQHF; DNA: TGCGCCAGCAGCCGAATCAGTCAGAATAGCAATCAGCCCCAGCATTTT
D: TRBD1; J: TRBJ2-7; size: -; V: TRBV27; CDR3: CASSLSGQGGAYEQYF; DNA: TGTGCCAGCAGTTTATCGGGACAGGGGGGAGCCTACGAGCAGTACTTC
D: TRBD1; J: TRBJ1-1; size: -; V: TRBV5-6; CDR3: CASSFDRGRSEAFF; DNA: TGTGCCAGCAGCTTTGACAGGGGGAGATCTGAAGCTTTCTTT